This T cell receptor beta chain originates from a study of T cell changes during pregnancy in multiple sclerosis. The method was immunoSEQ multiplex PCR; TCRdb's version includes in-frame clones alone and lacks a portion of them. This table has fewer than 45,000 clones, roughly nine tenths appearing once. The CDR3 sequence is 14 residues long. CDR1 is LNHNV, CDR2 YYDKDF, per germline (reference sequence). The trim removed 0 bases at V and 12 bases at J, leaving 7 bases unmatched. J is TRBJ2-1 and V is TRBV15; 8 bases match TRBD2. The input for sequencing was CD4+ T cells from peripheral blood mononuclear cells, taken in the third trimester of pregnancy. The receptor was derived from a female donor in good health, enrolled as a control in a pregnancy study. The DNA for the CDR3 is TGTGCCACCAGCAGAGATGAGCGGGGGTTGGGGCAGTTCTTC. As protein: CATSRDERGLGQFF.